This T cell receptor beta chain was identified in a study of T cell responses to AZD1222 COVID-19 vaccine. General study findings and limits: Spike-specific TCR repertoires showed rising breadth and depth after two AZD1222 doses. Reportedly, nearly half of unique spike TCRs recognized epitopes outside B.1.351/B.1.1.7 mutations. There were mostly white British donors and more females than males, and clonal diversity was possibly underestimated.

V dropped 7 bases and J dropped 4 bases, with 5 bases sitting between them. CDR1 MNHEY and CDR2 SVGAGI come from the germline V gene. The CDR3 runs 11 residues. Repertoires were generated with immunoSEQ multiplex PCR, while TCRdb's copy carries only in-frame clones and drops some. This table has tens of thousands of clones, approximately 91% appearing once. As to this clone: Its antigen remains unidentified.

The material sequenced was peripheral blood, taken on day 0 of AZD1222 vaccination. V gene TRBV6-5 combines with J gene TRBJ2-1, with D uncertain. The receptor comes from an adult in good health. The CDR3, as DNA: TGTGCCAGCAAGGTGTACAATGAGCAGTTCTTC. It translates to CASKVYNEQFF.